The clone carrying this TCR beta chain has only a few counts. Antigen specificity is unknown. The data belong to a study of CD8+ T cells in alopecia areata. Findings and limits, study-wide: Persistence in scalp and blood during tofacitinib was observed for many expanded lesional clones.

Treatment specified: oral pan-JAK inhibitor, 5-10 mg twice daily. Investigators isolated RNA and reverse transcribed it into cDNA to act as the sequencing template. The method was immunoSEQ multiplex PCR; TCRdb's version includes in-frame clones alone and lacks a portion of them. Here the sample spans approximately 190,000 clones, roughly 64% being singletons. This CDR3 has 15 residues. Germline V gene lookup returns CDR1 SGHNT and CDR2 YYREEE (reference sequence). With 1 base clipped from V and 0 bases from J, the junction kept 3 bases outside the gene matches. This clonotype was obtained from a human donor with alopecia areata. The sample here was CD4+ T cells sorted from blood, taken at week 24, from a patient treated with tofacitinib. The rearrangement joins TRBV5-4 to TRBJ2-7; 8 nucleotides line up with TRBD2. CDR3 sequence (DNA): TGTGCCAGCAGCTTGCAGCGGGGGAGCTCCTACGAGCAGTACTTC. It codes for CASSLQRGSSYEQYF.